Below, 29 T cell receptor beta chains from the same sample are listed, as sequenced in a study of blood T cell repertoires in COVID-19. Method: immunoSEQ multiplex PCR; TCRdb's copy keeps in-frame clones and lacks some. In the table there are about 170,000 clones, roughly 85% of which are singletons. Sequencing was done on a sample of peripheral blood. The receptors shown here come from a woman aged 80 or over with acute or convalescent COVID-19.

The chain uses TRBV5-6 and TRBJ1-1; D gene unclear. The CDR3 extends over 13 amino acids. The V end was cut by 0 bases, the J end by 7 bases, with 10 bases between. Germline V gene data show CDR1 as SGHDT and CDR2 as YYEEEE. CDR3 sequence reads: CASSLAGEGEAFF. The CDR3 region has the DNA TGTGCCAGCAGCTTGGCCGGGGAAGGTGAAGCTTTCTTT.

V usage is TRBV29-1 and J usage is TRBJ2-2; D is possibly TRBD2 (6 bases). Between the trimmed V and J ends, which lost 4 bases and 3 bases, there was a span of 12 bases. Germline V lookup: CDR1 SQVTM, CDR2 ANQGSEA. The CDR3 loop spans 14 amino acids. The CDR3 loop reads CSVGGGVDTGELFF. CDR3 DNA: TGCAGCGTTGGAGGAGGGGTCGACACCGGGGAGCTGTTTTTT.

V gene TRBV20-1 combines with J gene TRBJ1-4; D remains ambiguous. The V and J ends lost 3 bases and 3 bases respectively, with 8 bases between them. Germline V gene sequence: CDR1 DFQATT, CDR2 SNEGSKA (reference sequence). The CDR3 totals 13 residues. The CDR3 DNA is TGCAGTGCTAGTGGTGGGCCTAATGAAAAACTGTTTTTT. Protein sequence: CSASGGPNEKLFF.

Written as DNA, the CDR3 is TGTGCCACCAGCGGCTCAGGGGTTGGCACTGAAGCTTTCTTT. Translating gives CATSGSGVGTEAFF. The rearrangement uses TRBV15 and TRBJ1-1; the D gene is possibly TRBD1 (6 bases). The germline V gene encodes CDR1 LNHNV and CDR2 YYDKDF (reference sequence). Trimming took off 5 bases at V and 4 bases at J, with 14 bases between the two ends. The CDR3 is 14 amino acids.

This chain links TRBV18 with TRBJ2-6; 11 nucleotides align to TRBD1. The V gene's germline CDR1 is KGHSH and CDR2 LQKENI. The CDR3 has 17 amino acids. J gave up 1 base and V 3 bases, and 2 bases lay outside the gene matches. The CDR3 coding sequence is TGTGCCAGCTCACCCGGACAGGGGGCTTCTGGGGCCAACGTCCTGACTTTC. Protein product: CASSPGQGASGANVLTF.

The chain links TRBV6-5 to TRBJ1-1; the D is unclear. Trimming removed 0 bases from V and 2 bases from J, with 7 bases in between. The CDR3 loop spans 14 amino acids. Germline CDR1 is MNHEY and CDR2 is SVGAGI. CDR3 sequence reads: CASSYSEGNTEAFF. The DNA for the CDR3 is TGTGCCAGCAGTTACTCTGAGGGTAACACTGAAGCTTTCTTT.

This rearrangement joins TRBV5-4 to TRBJ2-1, with D possibly being TRBD1 (6 bases). The CDR3 loop spans 16 amino acids. Looked up from germline, CDR1 is SGHNT and CDR2 is YYREEE (reference sequence). The V end was cut by 0 bases, the J end by 6 bases, with 16 bases between. CDR3 nucleotide sequence: TGTGCCAGCAGCTTGGGGGGGCAGGTTAGTGGCAATGAGCAGTTCTTC. Its protein product is CASSLGGQVSGNEQFF.

The V call is TRBV6-2 or TRBV6-3, the J call TRBJ2-2, with 10 bases lining up with TRBD1. V dropped 6 bases and J dropped 0; count of bases not matched to a gene: 7. Germline V gene sequence: CDR1 MNHEY, CDR2 SVGEGT. The CDR3 runs to 17 residues. CDR3: CASSLGQGGSNTGELFF. CDR3 bases: TGTGCCAGCAGCCTCGGACAGGGGGGCTCGAACACCGGGGAGCTGTTTTTT.

The V gene is TRBV5-6, the J gene TRBJ1-6, with TRBD1 identical over 10 bases. Trimming took 3 bases from V and 1 from J; bases not matched to a gene: 4. Per the germline V gene, CDR1 is SGHDT and CDR2 is YYEEEE. The CDR3 sequence is 17 residues long. CDR3 region: CASSSGTGDSYNSPLHF. The CDR3 bases are TGTGCCAGCAGCTCGGGGACAGGGGATTCCTATAATTCACCCCTCCACTTT.

The gene calls are TRBV5-1 and TRBJ2-3, with 11 bases lining up with TRBD2. The CDR3 totals 18 residues. J lost 1 base, V lost 3 bases, and 10 bases had no gene match. Germline V gene lookup returns CDR1 SGHRS and CDR2 YFSETQ. The CDR3 nucleotides are TGCGCCAGCAGCTCCGGTAGCGGGGGGGGCCAGGGCACAGATACGCAGTATTTT. This sequence encodes CASSSGSGGGQGTDTQYF.

J is TRBJ2-1 and V is TRBV5-5, with unresolved D. Germline V gene sequence: CDR1 SGHKS, CDR2 YYEKEE (reference sequence). The V end was cut by 2 bases, the J end by 0 bases, with 12 bases between. The CDR3 has 16 amino acids. The CDR3 DNA is TGTGCCAGCAGCTTCGGAGCCGCGAGCTCCTACAATGAGCAGTTCTTC. Translation gives CASSFGAASSYNEQFF. The full variable domain, its missing parts supplied by reference TRBV5-5 and TRBJ2-1, is DAGVTQSPTHLIKTRGQQVTLRCSPISGHKSVSWYQQVLGQGPQFIFQYYEKEERGRGNFPDRFSARQFPNYSSELNVNALLLGDSALYLCASSFGAASSYNEQFFGPGTRLTVL.

Comments on this clone: Within the sample, other DNA sequences also encode this same CDR3. The chain has TRBV12-3 or TRBV12-4 and TRBJ1-1; D possibly corresponds to TRBD1 (5 bases). The CDR3 extends over 13 amino acids. Trimming left V 2 bases short and J 4 bases short, with 8 bases between. The DNA for the CDR3 is TGTGCCAGCAGTTTAAGCGGGGGCACTGAAGCTTTCTTT. Translation: CASSLSGGTEAFF.

V gene TRBV18 combines with J gene TRBJ2-1, with 7 nucleotides matching TRBD1. Germline V gene sequence: CDR1 KGHSH, CDR2 LQKENI. This CDR3 is 12 amino acids long. Unmatched junction bases numbered 3, after V lost 6 bases and J lost 7 bases. The CDR3 DNA follows: TGTGCCAGCTCTCAACAGGGGAATGAGCAGTTCTTC. Amino acid sequence: CASSQQGNEQFF.

The chain has TRBV6-5 and TRBJ2-1, with D perhaps TRBD1 (5 bases). Trimming took 6 bases from V and 7 from J, leaving 16 bases between them. Germline V lookup: CDR1 MNHEY, CDR2 SVGAGI. The CDR3 is 14 amino acids. In nucleotides, the CDR3 is TGTGCCAGCAGACGCCAGGGTTTGAGGAATGAGCAGTTCTTC. Translated, it gives CASRRQGLRNEQFF.

The V and J genes are TRBV19 and TRBJ2-5; D uncertain. Germline CDR1 is LNHDA and CDR2 is SQIVND (reference sequence). The CDR3 has 15 residues. V was pared by 5 bases and J by 4 bases, with 17 bases between. As DNA, the CDR3 is TGTGCCAGTAGTGGTCAGGTCGTGGAAGGAGAGACCCAGTACTTC. It yields the protein CASSGQVVEGETQYF. The whole variable domain, remainder taken from reference TRBV19 and TRBJ2-5, is DGGITQSPKYLFRKEGQNVTLSCEQNLNHDAMYWYRQDPGQGLRLIYYSQIVNDFQKGDIAEGYSVSREKKESFPLTVTSAQKNPTAFYLCASSGQVVEGETQYFGPGTRLLVL.

The rearrangement uses TRBV3-1 (or the pseudogene TRBV3-2) and TRBJ1-1, with unresolved D. Germline CDR1 is LGHDT and CDR2 is YNNKEL (reference sequence). Between the trimmed V and J ends, which lost 3 bases and 9 bases, there was a span of 8 bases. The CDR3 is made up of 11 amino acids. CDR3 in DNA: TGTGCCAGCAGCCAGGGCAGAAAAGCTTTCTTT. This sequence encodes CASSQGRKAFF.

The chain combines TRBV7-8 with TRBJ2-7; TRBD1 agrees at 10 bases. This CDR3 region has 15 residues. The ends lost 5 bases at V and 4 bases at J; junction bases unmatched: 8. From germline, CDR1 is SGHVS and CDR2 FQNEAQ. The CDR3 coding sequence is TGTGCCAGCAGCCCAGACGGGACAGGGGAGTACGAGCAGTACTTC. Translating gives CASSPDGTGEYEQYF.

The chain has TRBV6-5 and TRBJ2-7; TRBD1 agrees at 11 bases. Germline V gives CDR1 MNHEY, CDR2 SVGAGI. The trim removed 7 bases at V and 0 bases at J, leaving 2 bases unmatched. The CDR3 length is 14 residues. This CDR3 is CASTGQGASYEQYF. Written as DNA, the CDR3 is TGTGCCAGCACCGGACAGGGGGCCTCCTACGAGCAGTACTTC.

V usage is TRBV5-4 and J usage is TRBJ1-1; D not resolved. The V end lost 0 bases, the J end lost 5 bases, and 5 bases lay between the germline ends. The CDR3 sequence is 12 residues long. Germline V gene data show CDR1 as SGHNT and CDR2 as YYREEE (reference sequence). CDR3 sequence: CASSLARTEAFF. CDR3 nucleotide sequence: TGTGCCAGCAGCTTGGCGCGGACTGAAGCTTTCTTT. The complete variable domain, with remaining parts taken from reference TRBV5-4 and TRBJ1-1, reads ETGVTQSPTHLIKTRGQQVTLRCSSQSGHNTVSWYQQALGQGPQFIFQYYREEENGRGNFPPRFSGLQFPNYSSELNVNALELDDSALYLCASSLARTEAFFGQGTRLTVV.

The chain carries TRBV11-2 and TRBJ1-1, with a tentative D call TRBD1 (5 bases). V lost 5 bases and J lost 7, with 17 bases in between. Germline assignment: CDR1 SGHAT and CDR2 FQNNGV. This CDR3 is built from 14 residues. CDR3 coding DNA: TGTGCCAGCAGCCCCAGGGTTGTTGAGAGTGAAGCTTTCTTT. Its translation: CASSPRVVESEAFF.

The CDR3 region is CASSYSPGHQPQHF. CDR3 nucleotide sequence: TGTGCCAGCAGTTACTCGCCAGGGCATCAGCCCCAGCATTTT. V gene TRBV6-2 or TRBV6-3 combines with J gene TRBJ1-5; tentatively, D is TRBD1 (5 bases). V was cut by 0 bases and J by 5 bases, with 8 bases left in between. The CDR3 has 14 amino acids. The germline V gene has CDR1 MNHEY and CDR2 SVGEGT.

The chain carries TRBV5-5 and TRBJ2-2; 11 bases fit TRBD1. With 6 bases clipped from V and 4 bases from J, the junction kept 8 bases outside the gene matches. This CDR3 comprises 16 residues. CDR1 SGHKS and CDR2 YYEKEE come from the germline V gene (reference sequence). The CDR3 DNA sequence: TGTGCCAGCACTAACTTTGGGACAGGGGGCACCGGGGAGCTGTTTTTT. Protein: CASTNFGTGGTGELFF.

V usage is TRBV24-1 and J usage is TRBJ2-7, with D unresolved. Germline V gives CDR1 KGHDR, CDR2 SFDVKD. The CDR3 loop spans 15 amino acids. Trimming shortened V by 0 bases and J by 6 bases, and 14 bases separated the two germline ends. CDR3 in DNA: TGTGCCACCAGTGATTTGCCCCGCGCCTATGGCGAGCAGTACTTC. Amino acid sequence: CATSDLPRAYGEQYF.

The chain couples TRBV5-4 to TRBJ2-1, with a possible D match to TRBD2 (7 bases). V was trimmed by 5 bases and J by 2 bases, leaving 14 bases between them. The CDR3 runs to 15 residues. Germline values: CDR1 SGHNT, CDR2 YYREEE (reference sequence). For the CDR3, the DNA is TGTGCCAGCAGTAGCGCGGGGGACACCTACAATGAGCAGTTCTTC. Protein: CASSSAGDTYNEQFF.

The chain combines TRBV7-8 with TRBJ2-1; weak D call: TRBD2 (5 bases). V shed 5 bases and J shed 7 bases, with 12 bases lying between them. The CDR3 loop spans 13 amino acids. The V gene's germline CDR1 is SGHVS and CDR2 FQNEAQ. The DNA of the CDR3 is TGTGCCAGCAGCGCAAATCCGGGGAATGAGCAGTTCTTC. It specifies CASSANPGNEQFF.

The chain combines TRBV28 with TRBJ2-5; 9 nucleotides align to TRBD1. J lost 4 bases, V lost 5 bases, and 11 bases had no gene match. Germline CDR1 is MDHEN and CDR2 is SYDVKM. This CDR3 has 16 residues. The CDR3 nucleotides read TGTGCCAGCAGTCTAATGACAGGGGGGAAAGGAGAGACCCAGTACTTC. This sequence encodes CASSLMTGGKGETQYF.

The gene calls are TRBV30 and TRBJ2-7; 12 bases fit TRBD2. CDR1 is GTSNPN, CDR2 SVGIG, per germline (reference sequence). With 3 bases clipped from V and 3 bases from J, the junction kept 6 bases outside the gene matches. The CDR3 consists of 15 residues. Written as DNA, the CDR3 is TGTGCCTGGAGGTCCGGACTAGCGGGAAACTACGAGCAGTACTTC. It encodes CAWRSGLAGNYEQYF.

The chain links TRBV10-3 to TRBJ1-2; 7 positions agree with TRBD1. Germline trimming cut 3 bases from V and 7 bases from J; bases unmatched to any gene: 2. The length of the CDR3 is 12 residues. CDR1 is ENHRY and CDR2 is SYGVKD in the germline V gene. The CDR3 region has the DNA TGTGCCATCAGTGAAGACAGGGTTGGCTACACCTTC. This sequence encodes CAISEDRVGYTF.

The V call is TRBV19, the J call TRBJ2-2, with a weak D call TRBD1 (5 bases). The V end lost 11 bases, the J end lost 4 bases, and 17 bases lay between the germline ends. From germline, CDR1 is LNHDA and CDR2 SQIVND (reference sequence). This CDR3 comprises 14 residues. In nucleotides, the CDR3 is TGTGCCGTCGTAATCTCAGGGATCACCGGGGAGCTGTTTTTT. It encodes CAVVISGITGELFF.